Below are 28 T cell receptor beta chains sequenced from a single sample in a study of blood T cells in healthy people across ages. Primed by a sample-barcoded 5' primer and a J-beta primer mix, a second PCR proceeded for about 7 to 12 cycles. TCRdb passed the 5' RACE reads through MiXCR, listing each CDR3 protein once. The sample holds approximately 400,000 distinct CDR3 sequences; approximately 47% are singletons and the top ten take 45% to 65%. Sequencing was performed on blood. The receptors were sampled from a man aged 55 to 70 in good health.

The V call is TRBV3-1, the J call TRBJ1-2; 7 positions agree with TRBD1. The CDR3 is made up of 16 amino acids. Germline assignment: CDR1 LGHDT and CDR2 YNNKEL (reference sequence). The J segment lost 7 bases and the V segment lost 1 base, leaving 12 bases of the junction unmatched. Here the CDR3 reads CASSQGMTGRQSGYTF. CDR3 DNA: TGTGCCAGCAGCCAAGGCATGACAGGGAGGCAGTCTGGCTACACCTTC.

This clonotype was recorded at least ten times. The rearrangement joins TRBV12-3 or TRBV12-4 to TRBJ2-7; D is unclear. With 6 bases removed from V and 1 base from J, the gap between germline ends came to 10 bases. The CDR3 totals 13 residues. The CDR3 protein is CASRRTESYEQYF. As DNA, the CDR3 is TGTGCCAGCAGACGAACCGAATCCTACGAGCAGTACTTC.

In this sample, this clonotype turned up a few times. CDR3 nucleotides: TGTGCCAGCTCGCCTACGCTATACACAGATACGCAGTATTTT. Its translation is CASSPTLYTDTQYF. The chain links TRBV18 to TRBJ2-3; D ambiguous. V lost 6 bases, J lost 2 bases, and 12 bases lay in between. The CDR3 spans 14 residues. CDR1 is KGHSH, CDR2 LQKENI, per germline. Complete variable domain (other parts from reference TRBV18 and TRBJ2-3): NAGVMQNPRHLVRRRGQEARLRCSPMKGHSHVYWYRQLPEEGLKFMVYLQKENIIDESGMPKERFSAEFPKEGPSILRIQQVVRGDSAAYFCASSPTLYTDTQYFGPGTRLTVL.

This clonotype was detected ten times or more. The chain recombines TRBV6-5 with TRBJ1-1, with a weak D call TRBD1 (5 bases). Germline assignment: CDR1 MNHEY and CDR2 SVGAGI. The CDR3 has 12 amino acids. Trimming shortened V by 5 bases and J by 1 base, and 5 bases separated the two germline ends. This chain's CDR3 is CASSTGNTEAFF. For the CDR3, the DNA is TGTGCCAGCAGTACAGGGAACACTGAAGCTTTCTTT.

The genes are TRBV2 and TRBJ1-2, with D possibly being TRBD1 (5 bases). The CDR3 has 15 amino acids. Germline CDR1 SNHLY, CDR2 FYNNEI. Trimming shortened V by 0 bases and J by 5 bases, and 13 bases separated the two germline ends. The CDR3 DNA reads TGTGCCAGCAGTGAAGCGAGGGGAAGAAGTTATGGCTACACCTTC. The encoded protein is CASSEARGRSYGYTF.

This clonotype was detected a few times. This sequence joins TRBV7-2 and TRBJ2-7, with D tentatively TRBD2 (6 bases). The CDR3 extends over 13 amino acids. Germline CDR1 is SGHTA and CDR2 is FQGNSA. Trimming shortened V by 3 bases and J by 5 bases, and 11 bases separated the two germline ends. CDR3 DNA sequence: TGTGCCAGCAGCTTCGGGGGACCCGACGAGCAGTACTTC. Protein: CASSFGGPDEQYF.

The chain employs TRBV11-2 and TRBJ2-3; 8 bases agree with TRBD1. The CDR3 consists of 16 residues. Germline V gene sequence: CDR1 SGHAT, CDR2 FQNNGV. Trimming took 5 bases from V and 3 from J; bases not matched to a gene: 10. The DNA for the CDR3 is TGTGCCAGCAGCGCTCCCGACAGGGGCTCAACAGATACGCAGTATTTT. Its protein is CASSAPDRGSTDTQYF. Together with reference TRBV11-2 and TRBJ2-3, the CDR3 gives the full variable domain: EAGVAQSPRYKIIEKRQSVAFWCNPISGHATLYWYQQILGQGPKLLIQFQNNGVVDDSQLPKDRFSAERLKGVDSTLKIQPAKLEDSAVYLCASSAPDRGSTDTQYFGPGTRLTVL.

This clonotype has a handful of counts. This rearrangement joins TRBV7-2 to TRBJ2-1; D is possibly TRBD2 (5 bases). Germline loops: CDR1 SGHTA, CDR2 FQGNSA. This CDR3 contains 15 residues. Trimming took 7 bases from V and 4 from J, leaving 17 bases between them. CDR3 region: CASTPVGSAYNEQFF. The CDR3 DNA follows: TGTGCCAGCACCCCGGTGGGTAGCGCATACAATGAGCAGTTCTTC. The whole variable domain, filled in from reference TRBV7-2 and TRBJ2-1, reads GAGVSQSPSNKVTEKGKDVELRCDPISGHTALYWYRQSLGQGLEFLIYFQGNSAPDKSGLPSDRFSAERTGGSVSTLTIQRTQQEDSAVYLCASTPVGSAYNEQFFGPGTRLTVL.

V usage is TRBV29-1 and J usage is TRBJ1-2; D gene uncertain. Trimming removed 0 bases at V and 7 bases at J, with 12 bases between. The CDR3 has 13 residues. Germline CDR1 is SQVTM and CDR2 is ANQGSEA. CDR3 region: CSVEDRQVRGYTF. CDR3 DNA: TGCAGCGTTGAAGACAGGCAGGTCCGTGGCTACACCTTC.

The chain joins TRBV28 to TRBJ2-1; D is ambiguous. The CDR3 extends over 11 amino acids. Trimming left V 1 base short and J 13 bases short, with 8 bases between. In germline, CDR1 is MDHEN, CDR2 SYDVKM. CDR3 in amino acids: CASSLYETQFF. The CDR3 DNA follows: TGTGCCAGCAGTTTATATGAGACCCAGTTCTTC.

The chain carries TRBV4-2 and TRBJ2-1, with 8 nucleotides matching TRBD2. The V segment lost 5 bases and the J segment 0 bases; nucleotides outside the gene matches: 12. This CDR3 is built from 18 residues. Germline V gene data show CDR1 as LGHNA and CDR2 as YNFKEQ. In nucleotides, the CDR3 is TGTGCCAGCAGCGCGCTGGGACTAGGCGGGGCCTCCTACAATGAGCAGTTCTTC. Protein sequence: CASSALGLGGASYNEQFF.

V usage is TRBV29-1 and J usage is TRBJ1-4, with D possibly being TRBD1 (6 bases). Germline V CDR1 and CDR2: SQVTM, ANQGSEA. Trimming removed 7 bases from V and 7 bases from J, with 19 bases in between. The CDR3 has 14 amino acids. The CDR3 here is CSALLWGQGEKLFF. CDR3 bases: TGCAGCGCCCTTCTGTGGGGGCAAGGTGAAAAACTGTTTTTT. Using reference TRBV29-1 and TRBJ1-4 for the parts outside the CDR3, the full variable domain is SAVISQKPSRDICQRGTSLTIQCQVDSQVTMMFWYRQQPGQSLTLIATANQGSEATYESGFVIDKFPISRPNLTFSTLTVSNMSPEDSSIYLCSALLWGQGEKLFFGSGTQLSVL.

V and J are TRBV5-6 and TRBJ1-5, with D unresolved. Germline lookup yields CDR1 SGHDT and CDR2 YYEEEE. The V and J ends lost 4 bases and 4 bases respectively, with 6 bases between them. The CDR3 spans 12 residues. As DNA, the CDR3 is TGTGCCAGCAGCCGTTATAATCAGCCCCAGCATTTT. This translates into CASSRYNQPQHF.

This rearrangement joins TRBV5-1 to TRBJ2-5, with 8 nucleotides matching TRBD2. The J call may be mistaken, given a closer DNA end match to TRBJ2-7. This CDR3 comprises 14 residues. The germline V gene has CDR1 SGHRS and CDR2 YFSETQ. The CDR3: CASSPGLGGLEQYF. The CDR3 DNA is TGCGCCAGCAGCCCGGGACTAGGGGGGCTCGAGCAGTACTTC.

This rearrangement joins TRBV20-1 to TRBJ1-2; 9 bases line up with TRBD1. The CDR3 is 12 amino acids. Per germline, CDR1 DFQATT and CDR2 SNEGSKA (reference sequence). The CDR3 loop reads CSGQGPNYGYTF. CDR3 DNA sequence: TGCAGCGGACAGGGGCCTAACTATGGCTACACCTTC.

This chain joins TRBV20-1 and TRBJ2-5, with D perhaps matching TRBD1 (6 bases). Germline V gene sequence: CDR1 DFQATT, CDR2 SNEGSKA (reference sequence). The V and J ends lost 5 bases and 2 bases respectively, with 12 bases between them. The length of the CDR3 is 13 residues. The CDR3 is CSAVGTRQETQYF. CDR3 bases: TGCAGTGCTGTAGGGACACGTCAAGAGACCCAGTACTTC.

CDR3 sequence: CAWTRNRAGANVLTF. In DNA, the CDR3 is TGTGCCTGGACGCGAAACAGGGCTGGGGCCAACGTCCTGACTTTC. The chain uses TRBV30 and TRBJ2-6, with D possibly TRBD1 on 6 matching bases. The CDR3 is made up of 15 amino acids. From germline, CDR1 is GTSNPN and CDR2 SVGIG (reference sequence). V was clipped by 4 bases and J by 2 bases, with 12 bases between them.

This chain uses TRBV12-3 or TRBV12-4 with TRBJ1-4, with unresolved D. The CDR3 is made up of 15 amino acids. V was cut by 7 bases and J by 8 bases, with 20 bases left in between. CDR3 nucleotide sequence: TGTGCCAGCACCTCTCGGGCTTTTAAGAGGGAAAAACTGTTTTTT. Protein sequence: CASTSRAFKREKLFF.

This chain uses TRBV6-5 with TRBJ2-1; possibly TRBD1 or TRBD2 for D (5 bases each). Per germline, CDR1 MNHEY and CDR2 SVGAGI. V shed 5 bases and J shed 10 bases, with 9 bases lying between them. The CDR3 has 11 residues. The CDR3 sequence is CASSQRDEQFF. CDR3 nucleotide sequence: TGTGCCAGCAGTCAAAGGGACGAGCAGTTCTTC.

This clonotype was detected a few times. V is TRBV6-2 or TRBV6-3 and J is TRBJ2-5; D is undetermined. The germline V and J ends were trimmed by 5 bases and 4 bases, with 8 bases remaining between them. This CDR3 has 12 residues. Germline V gene lookup returns CDR1 MNHEY and CDR2 SVGEGT. This CDR3 is CASSKVGETQYF. The CDR3 nucleotides read TGTGCCAGCAGTAAGGTCGGAGAGACCCAGTACTTC.

V usage is TRBV29-1 and J usage is TRBJ2-5; TRBD1 might be the D (6 bases). Gene TRBJ2-7 matches the end of the DNA better, so the J call may be wrong. The CDR3 consists of 12 residues. CDR1 is SQVTM and CDR2 is ANQGSEA in the germline V gene. The CDR3 coding sequence is TGCAGCGTTGGGACAGTGATATCCGAGCAGTACTTC. As protein: CSVGTVISEQYF.

This clonotype showed up just a few times. The chain joins TRBV9 to TRBJ2-1; 9 nucleotides agree with TRBD2. This CDR3 has 13 residues. V lost 6 bases to trimming and J lost 10 bases; unmatched junction nucleotides: 8. CDR1 and CDR2 (germline): SGDLS, YYNGEE. DNA of the CDR3: TGTGCCAGCACTAGGCTAGCGGGACGAGAGCAGTTCTTC. Its translation is CASTRLAGREQFF. The full variable domain, rest sourced from reference TRBV9 and TRBJ2-1, is DSGVTQTPKHLITATGQRVTLRCSPRSGDLSVYWYQQSLDQGLQFLIQYYNGEERAKGNILERFSAQQFPDLHSELNLSSLELGDSALYFCASTRLAGREQFFGPGTRLTVL.

Turning to this clonotype: One end of the junction varies from germline; a read error may be responsible. This rearrangement joins TRBV4-2 to TRBJ2-1; 8 nucleotides line up with TRBD2. CDR1 and CDR2 (germline): LGHNA, YNFKEQ. This CDR3 is built from 17 residues. CDR3 bases: TGTGCCAGCAGCCAAGATCTCGGGGCGGGGGGTTACAGTGAGCAGTTCTTC. This codes for CASSQDLGAGGYSEQFF.

With regard to this clonotype: Just one base apart from a much larger clone, this may be a read error. The chain joins TRBV10-3 to TRBJ2-7; D is uncertain. Germline V gene lookup returns CDR1 ENHRY and CDR2 SYGVKD. There are 13 residues in the CDR3. CDR3 DNA sequence: TGTGTCATCAGTGGGCGTTTGTCCTACGAGCAGTACTTC. Translation: CVISGRLSYEQYF.

This clonotype was seen more than once but under ten times. The chain joins TRBV10-3 to TRBJ2-7; D is possibly TRBD1 (8 bases). Trimming removed 4 bases at V and 5 bases at J, with 15 bases between. CDR1 ENHRY and CDR2 SYGVKD come from the germline V gene. This CDR3 region has 14 residues. The CDR3: CAISGGGTGHEQYF. CDR3 nucleotide sequence: TGTGCCATCAGTGGGGGGGGGACAGGCCACGAGCAGTACTTC.

The chain employs TRBV2 and TRBJ2-5; 7 bases map to TRBD2. The CDR3 is made up of 14 amino acids. CDR1 and CDR2 (germline): SNHLY, FYNNEI. Trimming took 10 bases from V and 2 from J; bases not matched to a gene: 10. The CDR3 region has the DNA TGTGCCACACGGCGGGACTACCCTCAAGAGACCCAGTACTTC. It encodes CATRRDYPQETQYF.

The chain is built from TRBV20-1 and TRBJ2-5, with 7 bases lining up with TRBD1. The J call is in doubt because the DNA end fits TRBJ2-4 better. Germline V gene sequence: CDR1 DFQATT, CDR2 SNEGSKA (reference sequence). The CDR3 is 13 residues long. CDR3 in DNA: TGCAGTGCCTCGACAGGGATCCAAAACATTCAGTACTTC. Its protein product is CSASTGIQNIQYF.

The chain carries TRBV20-1 and TRBJ1-1; 7 nucleotides agree with TRBD1. After removal of 0 bases from V and 3 bases from J, the junction contained 10 bases not matched to a gene. Germline lookup yields CDR1 DFQATT and CDR2 SNEGSKA (reference sequence). This CDR3 region has 16 residues. The CDR3 nucleotides read TGCAGTGCTAGAGATTGGGGGGGCAGGGGGGACACTGAAGCTTTCTTT. Protein sequence: CSARDWGGRGDTEAFF.